Below, 17 T cell receptor beta chains from the same sample are listed, as sequenced in a study of blood T cell repertoires in COVID-19. The protocol was immunoSEQ multiplex PCR, while the TCRdb copy is restricted to in-frame clones and leaves out a portion. The table has about 100,000 clones, roughly 80% seen once. The sequencing sample was made of peripheral blood. The source is a middle-aged man with active or convalescent COVID-19.

Comment on this clone: This sample includes further DNA sequences coding for the same CDR3. This chain connects TRBV20-1 to TRBJ2-5; D gene uncertain. Trimming took 2 bases from V and 5 from J, leaving 3 bases between them. CDR1 and CDR2 (germline): DFQATT, SNEGSKA (reference sequence). There are 10 residues in the CDR3. This CDR3 reads CSARRETQYF. CDR3 in DNA: TGCAGTGCTAGACGTGAGACCCAGTACTTC.

This clone was detected only once. CDR3: CTSSQETGDTQYF. The CDR3 nucleotides are TGCACCAGCAGCCAAGAGACGGGAGATACGCAGTATTTT. The V call is TRBV1, the J call TRBJ2-3; the DNA was not compared with TRBD2, the D call given in the table. TRBV1 counts as a pseudogene. The CDR3 spans 13 residues.

This clone was recorded only once. The V call is TRBV2, the J call TRBJ1-2; TRBD1 might be the D (6 bases). Per the germline V gene, CDR1 is SNHLY and CDR2 is FYNNEI. This CDR3 comprises 14 residues. Trimming cost V 5 bases and J 2 bases, with 12 bases left between them. CDR3 DNA sequence: TGTGCCAGCAGTAGTCGGACAGTAAACTATGGCTACACCTTC. Translating gives CASSSRTVNYGYTF.

The table lists this clone with a count of one. J is TRBJ2-6 and V is TRBV19; D unresolved. V was trimmed by 7 bases and J by 1 base, leaving 8 bases between them. Germline-derived CDR1 and CDR2 are LNHDA and SQIVND (reference sequence). This CDR3 has 14 residues. The CDR3, as DNA: TGTGCCAGTAAACTATCTTCTGGGGCCAACGTCCTGACTTTC. Translated: CASKLSSGANVLTF.

A remark on this clone: Distinct nucleotide sequences in the sample also encode this CDR3. The CDR3 coding sequence is TGTGCCAGTAGTATCAACAGGAACACTGAAGCTTTCTTT. Translating gives CASSINRNTEAFF. The gene calls are TRBV19 and TRBJ1-1; no reliable D call. The CDR3 runs 13 residues. In germline, CDR1 is LNHDA, CDR2 SQIVND (reference sequence). Between the trimmed V and J ends, which lost 3 bases and 1 base, there was a span of 6 bases.

V gene TRBV6-1 combines with J gene TRBJ1-2; D is possibly TRBD1 (6 bases). Germline CDR1 MNHNS, CDR2 SASEGT. The length of the CDR3 is 13 residues. Trimming took off 2 bases at V and 6 bases at J, with 10 bases between the two ends. This chain's CDR3 is CASSESQGHGYTF. The CDR3 DNA is TGTGCCAGCAGTGAAAGTCAGGGGCATGGCTACACCTTC.

V and J are TRBV24-1 and TRBJ2-1, with 8 bases fitting TRBD1. Trimming removed 3 bases from V and 13 bases from J; junction bases left unmatched: 16. CDR1 is KGHDR and CDR2 is SFDVKD in the germline V gene. The CDR3 consists of 16 residues. The CDR3 region is CATSDDTLSTGADQFF. CDR3 in DNA: TGTGCCACCAGTGATGACACCCTATCGACAGGGGCGGACCAGTTCTTC.

The J gene is TRBJ2-3, the V gene TRBV7-9; 7 nucleotides line up with TRBD2. The germline V gene encodes CDR1 SEHNR and CDR2 FQNEAQ (reference sequence). After removal of 5 bases from V and 4 bases from J, the junction contained 12 bases not matched to a gene. The CDR3 has 16 amino acids. The CDR3 sequence is CASSTRAGSSPDTQYF. In nucleotides, the CDR3 is TGTGCCAGCAGCACCCGAGCGGGAAGTAGTCCAGATACGCAGTATTTT. Using reference TRBV7-9 and TRBJ2-3 for the parts outside the CDR3, the full variable domain is DTGVSQNPRHKITKRGQNVTFRCDPISEHNRLYWYRQTLGQGPEFLTYFQNEAQLEKSRLLSDRFSAERPKGSFSTLEIQRTEQGDSAMYLCASSTRAGSSPDTQYFGPGTRLTVL.

The V and J genes are TRBV6-6 and TRBJ2-7; TRBD2 matches 7 bases. This CDR3 has 15 amino acids. The germline CDR1 and CDR2 sequences are MNHNY and SVGAGI (reference sequence). Losses at the gene ends were 0 bases for V and 6 bases for J; bases not matched to a gene: 8. CDR3: CASSYSMGGKGEQYF. In nucleotides, the CDR3 is TGTGCCAGCAGTTACTCGATGGGGGGGAAGGGCGAGCAGTACTTC.

The chain has TRBV7-9 and TRBJ1-5; D gene uncertain. This CDR3 spans 13 amino acids. V was cut by 5 bases and J by 1 base, with 6 bases left in between. Germline CDR1 and CDR2: SEHNR and FQNEAQ (reference sequence). DNA for the CDR3: TGTGCCAGCAGCCCCTCGAGCAATCAGCCCCAGCATTTT. This gives the protein CASSPSSNQPQHF.

This sequence joins TRBV3-1 (or the pseudogene TRBV3-2) and TRBJ2-3; perhaps TRBD1 as D (6 bases). The V end was cut by 1 base, the J end by 4 bases, with 18 bases between. The CDR3 length is 17 residues. The V gene's germline CDR1 is LGHDT and CDR2 YNNKEL (reference sequence). The CDR3 DNA is TGTGCCAGCAGCCAAGGCGCCCCGAGGGGGAGTTCAGATACGCAGTATTTT. Translation gives CASSQGAPRGSSDTQYF.

The chain joins TRBV10-3 to TRBJ2-1; 8 bases fit TRBD2. The germline V gene has CDR1 ENHRY and CDR2 SYGVKD. The CDR3 sequence is 15 residues long. Losses at the gene ends were 6 bases for V and 10 bases for J; bases not matched to a gene: 14. The CDR3 nucleotides are TGTGCCATCAGGGGGGAAGCGGGAGTTGAATCGGAGCAGTTCTTC. Amino acids: CAIRGEAGVESEQFF.

The CDR3 sequence: CASRKGDSSGNTIYF. DNA of the CDR3: TGTGCCAGTAGGAAGGGGGACAGCTCTGGAAACACCATATATTTT. The chain couples TRBV19 to TRBJ1-3; 7 bases map to TRBD1. The CDR3 is 15 amino acids. J gave up 0 bases and V 6 bases, and 5 bases lay outside the gene matches. From germline, CDR1 is LNHDA and CDR2 SQIVND (reference sequence).

The chain has TRBV19 and TRBJ2-1; D unclear. V was shortened by 3 bases and J by 1 base, with 7 bases between the two germline ends. This CDR3 contains 14 residues. From germline, CDR1 is LNHDA and CDR2 SQIVND (reference sequence). CDR3 sequence (DNA): TGTGCCAGTAGTATCTCCCTTTCCTACAATGAGCAGTTCTTC. Translation: CASSISLSYNEQFF.

This clone occurred once. This CDR3 reads CASSVDRNTEAFF. The CDR3 DNA reads TGTGCCAGCAGCGTCGACAGGAACACTGAAGCTTTCTTT. The genes are TRBV11-2 and TRBJ1-1, with D perhaps matching TRBD1 (5 bases). Germline V gene sequence: CDR1 SGHAT, CDR2 FQNNGV. The CDR3 loop spans 13 amino acids. The germline V and J ends were trimmed by 5 bases and 1 base, with 8 bases remaining between them. Variable domain in full (rest from reference TRBV11-2 and TRBJ1-1): EAGVAQSPRYKIIEKRQSVAFWCNPISGHATLYWYQQILGQGPKLLIQFQNNGVVDDSQLPKDRFSAERLKGVDSTLKIQPAKLEDSAVYLCASSVDRNTEAFFGQGTRLTVV.

A few counts support this clone. This chain uses TRBV11-2 with TRBJ2-1, with 10 bases that match TRBD2. CDR1 is SGHAT and CDR2 is FQNNGV in the germline V gene. The CDR3 sequence is 15 residues long. The V gene end was trimmed by 1 base and the J gene end by 7 bases; junction bases not matched to a gene: 4. CDR3 nucleotide sequence: TGTGCCAGCAGCTTAGCTAGCGGGAGTTGGAATGAGCAGTTCTTC. Its protein product is CASSLASGSWNEQFF.

This sequence joins TRBV3-1 (or the pseudogene TRBV3-2) and TRBJ2-7; D is perhaps TRBD1 (6 bases). The CDR3 totals 13 residues. With 5 bases removed from V and 3 bases from J, the gap between germline ends came to 11 bases. Germline values: CDR1 LGHDT, CDR2 YNNKEL (reference sequence). The CDR3, as DNA: TGTGCCAGCAGCTACCAGGGGTTCTACGAGCAGTACTTC. The encoded protein is CASSYQGFYEQYF.